These T cell receptor beta chains were read from a single sample in a study of beta chain features in type 1 diabetes. Produced via immunoSEQ multiplex PCR; TCRdb's table is partial and in-frame only. Of tens of thousands of clones listed, roughly two fifths are singletons. The sequenced material came from Tregs from blood. The origin of the receptors is a man younger than 45 with type 1 diabetes. Each CDR3 is given with its conserved first and last residue. The order of the fields is CDR3 protein, CDR3 DNA, V gene, J gene, D gene, clone size. D genes are given only for firm matches. Clone size appears in some rows only: once, few, many, or a class for an expanded clone.

CDR3: CASSLGTSDEQYF; DNA: TGCGCCAGCAGCTTGGGGACTAGTGACGAGCAGTACTTC; V: TRBV5-1; J: TRBJ2-7; D: TRBD2; size: NA
CDR3: CATSRAELLRLFF; DNA: TGTGCCACCAGCAGAGCGGAACTACTCCGTCTGTTCTTC; V: TRBV15; J: TRBJ2-1; D: NA; size: NA
CDR3: CASSVKDRGYQETQYF; DNA: TGTGCCAGCAGTGTGAAGGACAGGGGCTATCAAGAGACCCAGTACTTC; V: TRBV2; J: TRBJ2-5; D: TRBD1; size: few
CDR3: CASSVSLSGSGANVLTF; DNA: TGCGCCAGCAGCGTCTCTCTTTCAGGGTCTGGGGCCAACGTCCTGACTTTC; V: TRBV5-1; J: TRBJ2-6; D: NA; size: medium-sized
CDR3: CASSRRQGPAATVDELFF; DNA: TGTGCCAGCAGCCGCCGACAGGGTCCCGCCGCCACAGTGGATGAACTGTTTTTT; V: TRBV7-6; J: TRBJ1-4; D: TRBD1; size: few
CDR3: CASSPRLAARYNEQFF; DNA: TGTGCCAGCAGCCCCCGACTAGCGGCCAGATACAATGAGCAGTTCTTC; V: TRBV7-7; J: TRBJ2-1; D: TRBD2; size: NA
CDR3: CASSLWTGPSGANVLTF; DNA: TGTGCCAGCAGCCTCTGGACAGGGCCCTCTGGGGCCAACGTCCTGACTTTC; V: TRBV5-6; J: TRBJ2-6; D: TRBD1; size: NA
CDR3: CASSPQGDEQYF; DNA: TGTGCCAGCTCACCACAAGGGGACGAGCAGTACTTC; V: TRBV18; J: TRBJ2-7; D: NA; size: NA
CDR3: CASSYWGHYEQYF; DNA: TGTGCCAGCAGTTATTGGGGCCACTACGAGCAGTACTTC; V: TRBV6-5; J: TRBJ2-7; D: NA; size: NA
CDR3: CATSSRGKETQYF; DNA: TGTGCCACCAGCTCCCGGGGGAAGGAGACCCAGTACTTC; V: TRBV15; J: TRBJ2-5; D: NA; size: NA
CDR3: CASRDSTDTQYF; DNA: TGTGCCAGCCGGGACTCTACAGATACGCAGTATTTT; V: TRBV2; J: TRBJ2-3; D: NA; size: NA
CDR3: CASSLGLAVQDTQYF; DNA: TGCGCCAGCAGCTTGGGACTAGCGGTCCAAGATACGCAGTATTTT; V: TRBV5-1; J: TRBJ2-3; D: TRBD2; size: NA
CDR3: CASSGLAGGKETQYF; DNA: TGTGCCAGCAGTGGACTAGCGGGAGGGAAAGAGACCCAGTACTTC; V: TRBV25-1; J: TRBJ2-5; D: TRBD2; size: NA
CDR3: CASSLGRGDGYTF; DNA: TGTGCCAGCAGTTTGGGAAGGGGCGACGGCTACACCTTC; V: TRBV28; J: TRBJ1-2; D: NA; size: NA
CDR3: CASSLTGSGANVLTF; DNA: TGTGCCAGCAGCTTGACGGGCTCTGGGGCCAACGTCCTGACTTTC; V: TRBV7-3; J: TRBJ2-6; D: NA; size: NA
CDR3: CASSLRTGEETQYF; DNA: TGTGCCAGCAGCCTAAGGACAGGGGAAGAGACCCAGTACTTC; V: TRBV5-5; J: TRBJ2-5; D: TRBD1; size: NA
CDR3: CASSLSLTSVEYNEQFF; DNA: TGTGCCAGCAGCTTATCCCTAACTAGCGTAGAGTACAATGAGCAGTTCTTC; V: TRBV7-9; J: TRBJ2-1; D: TRBD2; size: NA
CDR3: CASSFGGQETQYF; DNA: TGCGCCAGCAGCTTTGGCGGCCAAGAGACCCAGTACTTC; V: TRBV5-1; J: TRBJ2-5; D: NA; size: few
CDR3: CASSSRGAGDQPQHF; DNA: TGTGCCAGCAGTTCCCGCGGGGCCGGGGATCAGCCCCAGCATTTT; V: TRBV6-6; J: TRBJ1-5; D: NA; size: NA
CDR3: CASRPDRATLLYGYTF; DNA: TGTGCCAGCAGACCGGACAGGGCGACCTTGTTATATGGCTACACCTTC; V: TRBV5-6; J: TRBJ1-2; D: TRBD1; size: NA
CDR3: CASKGLSSYEQYF; DNA: TGTGCCAGCAAGGGGCTTAGCTCCTACGAGCAGTACTTC; V: TRBV2; J: TRBJ2-7; D: NA; size: NA
CDR3: CASSQDRGPGNTIYF; DNA: TGCGCCAGCAGCCAGGACAGAGGACCTGGAAACACCATATATTTT; V: TRBV4-1; J: TRBJ1-3; D: NA; size: NA
CDR3: CASSQEPQDSYEQYF; DNA: TGTGCCAGCAGCCAAGAACCACAGGACTCCTACGAGCAGTACTTC; V: TRBV4-2; J: TRBJ2-7; D: NA; size: few
CDR3: CASSLGLSSFDYGYTF; DNA: TGTGCCAGCAGCTTAGGCCTTAGTAGTTTCGACTATGGCTACACCTTC; V: TRBV7-2; J: TRBJ1-2; D: NA; size: NA
CDR3: CASSPRLVDQYF; DNA: TGTGCCAGCAGCCCTCGACTAGTGGACCAGTACTTC; V: TRBV7-9; J: TRBJ2-5; D: NA; size: few
CDR3: CASSSRQGLNTEAFF; DNA: TGTGCCAGCAGTTCTCGACAGGGACTGAACACTGAAGCTTTCTTT; V: TRBV28; J: TRBJ1-1; D: TRBD1; size: NA
CDR3: CSVEEAFF; DNA: TGCAGCGTGGAGGAAGCTTTCTTT; V: TRBV29-1; J: TRBJ1-1; D: NA; size: NA
CDR3: CASRPRTGRTEAFF; DNA: TGTGCCAGCAGACCGAGGACAGGGCGGACTGAAGCTTTCTTT; V: TRBV2; J: TRBJ1-1; D: TRBD1; size: NA
CDR3: CASSSIDRGNNQPQHF; DNA: TGTGCCAGCAGTTCAATCGACAGGGGTAATAATCAGCCCCAGCATTTT; V: TRBV28; J: TRBJ1-5; D: TRBD1; size: NA
CDR3: CAGVGTGGETEQFF; DNA: TGTGCAGGGGTCGGGACGGGGGGAGAGACTGAGCAGTTCTTC; V: TRBV2; J: TRBJ2-1; D: TRBD2; size: few
CDR3: CASSSSNTAYEQYF; DNA: TGTGCCAGCAGCTCGAGCAATACAGCCTACGAGCAGTACTTC; V: TRBV7-6; J: TRBJ2-7; D: NA; size: once
CDR3: CASNDNGRANEQFF; DNA: TGTGCCAGCAATGATAACGGGAGGGCCAATGAGCAGTTCTTC; V: TRBV2; J: TRBJ2-1; D: TRBD2; size: few